This TCR beta chain was recovered during a study of identical twins. All donors were healthy Caucasians. Overall study results and limits: Beta out-of-frame sequences showed weaker excess twin sharing. Whereas memory repertoires showed no such difference, abundant cord blood beta clonotypes carried fewer insertions.

V was pared by 2 bases and J by 2 bases, with 17 bases of the junction left unmatched. Germline V lookup: CDR1 SNHLY, CDR2 FYNNEI. The length of the CDR3 is 20 residues. A note on this clonotype: Its antigen is unidentified.

cDNA carried unique molecular identifiers, and a universal primer site was added by template switching. Via MiXCR, TCRdb re-called the 5' RACE reads, giving one row per CDR3 protein. The sample consists of 690,000 or so distinct CDR3 sequences, around 8.3% of them appearing once. The data were also submitted as part of a second study, on yellow fever vaccine responses in identical twins.

Sequences were obtained from PBMCs. This receptor was obtained from a woman in her late teens or twenties in good health. The J gene is TRBJ2-3, the V gene TRBV2, with TRBD1 identical over 9 bases. The CDR3 nucleotides are TGTGCCAGCAGTGAATCGTTTGCCGGGACAGGGAGGTTTGACACAGATACGCAGTATTTT. Protein product: CASSESFAGTGRFDTDTQYF.